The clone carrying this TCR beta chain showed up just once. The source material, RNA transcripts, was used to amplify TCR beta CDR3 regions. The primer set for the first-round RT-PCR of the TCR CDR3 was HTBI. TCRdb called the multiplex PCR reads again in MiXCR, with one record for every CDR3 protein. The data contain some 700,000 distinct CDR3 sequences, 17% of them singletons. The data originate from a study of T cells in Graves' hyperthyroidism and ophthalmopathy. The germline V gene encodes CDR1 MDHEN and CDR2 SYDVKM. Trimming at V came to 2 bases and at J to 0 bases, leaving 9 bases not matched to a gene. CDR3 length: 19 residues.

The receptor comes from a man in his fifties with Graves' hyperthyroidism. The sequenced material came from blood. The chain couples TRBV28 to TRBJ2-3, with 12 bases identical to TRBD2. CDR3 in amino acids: CASSLLASGRASSTDTQYF. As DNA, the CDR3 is TGTGCCAGCAGTTTACTCGCTAGCGGGAGGGCCTCTAGCACAGATACGCAGTATTTT. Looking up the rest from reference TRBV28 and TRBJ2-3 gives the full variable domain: DVKVTQSSRYLVKRTGEKVFLECVQDMDHENMFWYRQDPGLGLRLIYFSYDVKMKEKGDIPEGYSVSREKKERFSLILESASTNQTSMYLCASSLLASGRASSTDTQYFGPGTRLTVL.